This T cell receptor beta chain was recorded in a study of CD4 T cells in relation to SARS-CoV-2 and coronaviruses. The wider study: ViraFEST: approximately 10-day antigen culture of PBMCs, then TCR beta CDR3 sequencing. The restricting HLA molecule for shared crossreactive spike epitopes was mapped.

The germline V gene encodes CDR1 MNHEY and CDR2 SVGAGI. Trimming removed 6 bases from V and 3 bases from J, with 14 bases in between. There are 14 residues in the CDR3. The unexposed donors gave CD4+ T cells in about 2010-2018, prior to COVID-19. The cells were cultured for 10 days before CD4+ T cells were isolated. Testing used SARS-CoV-2 S/N and four cold-coronavirus spikes on unexposed-donor CD4+ T cells, cells permitting. The study's findings and limits: This crossreactivity analysis covered spike protein alone, no other viral proteins.

Libraries were prepared by immunoSEQ multiplex PCR; TCRdb keeps only in-frame clonotypes and omits some of them. The table includes just over 25,000 clones, 60% to 80% detected once. This clone appeared a few times. Its antigen remains unidentified. This rearrangement joins TRBV6-5 to TRBJ1-1; D unclear. This clonotype originated in a human donor in good health. Input material: CD4+ T cells from PBMCs, cultured in vitro. Here the CDR3 DNA reads TGTGCCAGCAGAAAGGTTAATTATTACACTGAAGCTTTCTTT. Residues: CASRKVNYYTEAFF.